This T cell receptor beta chain was recorded in a study of blood T cell repertoires in COVID-19. Trimming at V came to 1 base and at J to 3 bases, leaving 7 bases not matched to a gene. Germline CDR1 and CDR2: LNHNV and YYDKDF (reference sequence). The CDR3 totals 16 residues. In the original workflow: Amplifying reference gene primers gave estimates of nucleated cell counts. Here immunoSEQ multiplex PCR was the method, and the copy in TCRdb shows in-frame clones only, minus some. The DNA gave D and trimming, while V, J and clone size come from that table. Of around 400,000 clones listed, around 86% were seen once; the top ten hold roughly 5.1%.

The sequencing sample was made of PBMCs or T cells enriched from blood (not recorded which). This TCR was recovered from a woman in her forties or fifties who had recovered from COVID-19. V and J are TRBV15 and TRBJ1-2; 8 bases fit TRBD1. In nucleotides, the CDR3 is TGTGCCACCAGCAGAGGGCGGCAGGGGGCCTACTATGGCTACACCTTC. Translated: CATSRGRQGAYYGYTF.